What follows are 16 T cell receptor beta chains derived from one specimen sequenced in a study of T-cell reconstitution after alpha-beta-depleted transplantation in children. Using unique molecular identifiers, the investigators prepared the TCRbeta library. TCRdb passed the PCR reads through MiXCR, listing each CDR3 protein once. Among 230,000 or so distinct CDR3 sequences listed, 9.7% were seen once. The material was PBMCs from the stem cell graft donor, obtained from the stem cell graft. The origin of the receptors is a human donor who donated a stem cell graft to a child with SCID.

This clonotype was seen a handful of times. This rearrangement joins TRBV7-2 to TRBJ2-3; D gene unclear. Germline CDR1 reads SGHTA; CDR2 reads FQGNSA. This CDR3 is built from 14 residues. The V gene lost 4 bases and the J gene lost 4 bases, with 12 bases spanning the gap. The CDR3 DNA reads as TGTGCCAGCAGCTCCTCTGACTGGCCAGATACGCAGTATTTT. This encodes CASSSSDWPDTQYF. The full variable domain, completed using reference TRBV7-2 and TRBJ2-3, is GAGVSQSPSNKVTEKGKDVELRCDPISGHTALYWYRQSLGQGLEFLIYFQGNSAPDKSGLPSDRFSAERTGGSVSTLTIQRTQQEDSAVYLCASSSSDWPDTQYFGPGTRLTVL.

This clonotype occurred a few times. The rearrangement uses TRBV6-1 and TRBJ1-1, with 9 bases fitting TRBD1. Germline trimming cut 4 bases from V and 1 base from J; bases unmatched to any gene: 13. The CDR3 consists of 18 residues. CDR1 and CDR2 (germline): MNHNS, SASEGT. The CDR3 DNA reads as TGTGCCAGCAGTGGGAGAAACAGGGGGCATGACGGGAACACTGAAGCTTTCTTT. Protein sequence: CASSGRNRGHDGNTEAFF.

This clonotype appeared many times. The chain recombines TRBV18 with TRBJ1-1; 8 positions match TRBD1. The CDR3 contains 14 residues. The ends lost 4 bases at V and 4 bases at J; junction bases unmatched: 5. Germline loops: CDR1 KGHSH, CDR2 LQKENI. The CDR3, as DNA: TGTGCCAGCTCACAGACAGGGGCGGTCACTGAAGCTTTCTTT. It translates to CASSQTGAVTEAFF.

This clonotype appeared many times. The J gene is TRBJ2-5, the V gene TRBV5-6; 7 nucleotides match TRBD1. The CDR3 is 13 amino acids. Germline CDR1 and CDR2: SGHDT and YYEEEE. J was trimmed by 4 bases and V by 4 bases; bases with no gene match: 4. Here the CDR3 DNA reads TGTGCCAGCAGCCGGGGACAGAGAGAGACCCAGTACTTC. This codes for CASSRGQRETQYF.

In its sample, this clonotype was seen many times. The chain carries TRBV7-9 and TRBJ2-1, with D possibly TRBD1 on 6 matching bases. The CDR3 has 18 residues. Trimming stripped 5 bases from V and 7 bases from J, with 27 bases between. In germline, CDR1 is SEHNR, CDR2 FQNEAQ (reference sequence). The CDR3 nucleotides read TGTGCCAGCAGCCGGGACAAAGGGTCGGGGCGGTCCAGAAATGAGCAGTTCTTC. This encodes CASSRDKGSGRSRNEQFF.

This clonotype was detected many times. The CDR3 bases are TGTGCCACCAGCGGGCCAGGGGGAACCGGGGAGCTGTTTTTT. This codes for CATSGPGGTGELFF. The V gene is TRBV15, the J gene TRBJ2-2, with 7 bases aligning to TRBD1. V lost 5 bases to trimming and J lost 5 bases; unmatched junction nucleotides: 5. Looked up from germline, CDR1 is LNHNV and CDR2 is YYDKDF (reference sequence). The CDR3 loop spans 14 amino acids.

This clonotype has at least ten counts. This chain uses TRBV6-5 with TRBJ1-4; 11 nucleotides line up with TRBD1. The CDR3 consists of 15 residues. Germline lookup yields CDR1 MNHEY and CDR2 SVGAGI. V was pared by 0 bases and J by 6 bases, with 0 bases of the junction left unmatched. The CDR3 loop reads CASSYSGQGDEKLFF. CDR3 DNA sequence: TGTGCCAGCAGTTACTCGGGACAGGGGGATGAAAAACTGTTTTTT.

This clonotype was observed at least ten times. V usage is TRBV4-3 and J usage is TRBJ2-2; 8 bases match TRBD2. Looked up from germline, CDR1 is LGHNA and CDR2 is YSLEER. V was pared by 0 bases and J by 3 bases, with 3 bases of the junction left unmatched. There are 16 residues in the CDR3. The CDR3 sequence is CASSQDPAGDTGELFF. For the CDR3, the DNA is TGCGCCAGCAGCCAAGATCCAGCGGGGGACACCGGGGAGCTGTTTTTT.

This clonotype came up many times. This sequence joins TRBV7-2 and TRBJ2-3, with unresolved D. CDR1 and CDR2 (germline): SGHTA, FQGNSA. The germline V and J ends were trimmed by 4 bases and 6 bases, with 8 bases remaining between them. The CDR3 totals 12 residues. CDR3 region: CASSSLADTQYF. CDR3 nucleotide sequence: TGTGCCAGCAGCTCCCTCGCCGATACGCAGTATTTT.

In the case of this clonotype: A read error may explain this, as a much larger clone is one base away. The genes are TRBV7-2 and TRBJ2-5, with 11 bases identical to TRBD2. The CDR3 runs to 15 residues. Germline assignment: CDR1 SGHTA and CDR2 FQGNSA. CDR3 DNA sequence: TGTGCCAGCACCCTAGATAGCGGGGGGGAAGAGACCCAGTCCTTC. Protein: CASTLDSGGEETQSF.

The CDR3 DNA follows: TGTGCCAGCAGTTCCACGGACGGGGGCACTGAAGCTTTCTTT. Translating it yields CASSSTDGGTEAFF. The chain couples TRBV12-3 or TRBV12-4 to TRBJ1-1; D may be TRBD1 (5 bases). V dropped 4 bases and J dropped 4 bases, with 13 bases sitting between them. The CDR3 contains 14 residues.

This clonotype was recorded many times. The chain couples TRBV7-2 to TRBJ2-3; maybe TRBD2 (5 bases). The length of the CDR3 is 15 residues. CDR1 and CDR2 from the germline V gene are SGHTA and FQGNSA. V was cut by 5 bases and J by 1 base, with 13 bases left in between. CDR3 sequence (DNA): TGTGCCAGCAGCCCGGACTTTTCGCGCACAGATACGCAGTATTTT. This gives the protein CASSPDFSRTDTQYF.

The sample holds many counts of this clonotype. The CDR3 here is CASSLEGGGAGGYTF. CDR3 in DNA: TGCGCCAGCAGCTTGGAAGGAGGGGGCGCTGGGGGCTACACCTTC. The chain recombines TRBV5-1 with TRBJ1-2; 7 nucleotides match TRBD1. The CDR3 sequence is 15 residues long. Germline CDR1 is SGHRS and CDR2 is YFSETQ. Trimming at V came to 0 bases and at J to 8 bases, leaving 10 bases not matched to a gene.

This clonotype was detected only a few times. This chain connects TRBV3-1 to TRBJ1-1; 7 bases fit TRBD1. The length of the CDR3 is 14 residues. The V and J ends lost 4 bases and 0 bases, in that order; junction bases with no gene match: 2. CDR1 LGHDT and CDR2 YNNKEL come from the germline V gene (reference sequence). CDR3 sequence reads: CASSRQGVNTEAFF. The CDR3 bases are TGTGCCAGCAGCCGACAGGGAGTGAACACTGAAGCTTTCTTT.

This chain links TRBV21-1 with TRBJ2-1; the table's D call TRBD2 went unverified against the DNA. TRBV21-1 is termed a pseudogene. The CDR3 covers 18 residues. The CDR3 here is CASRSSGGHLSSYNEQFF. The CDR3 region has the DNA TGTGCCAGCAGGTCTAGCGGGGGCCACCTCAGCTCCTACAATGAGCAGTTCTTC.

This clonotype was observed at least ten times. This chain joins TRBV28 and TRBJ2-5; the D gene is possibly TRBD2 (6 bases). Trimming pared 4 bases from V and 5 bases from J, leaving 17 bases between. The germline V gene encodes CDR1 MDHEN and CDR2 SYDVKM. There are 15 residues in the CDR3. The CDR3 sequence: CASSSRRGDRETQYF. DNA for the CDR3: TGTGCCAGCAGTTCTCGGCGGGGAGACCGCGAGACCCAGTACTTC.